This T cell receptor (beta chain) was obtained from a study of T cell changes during pregnancy in multiple sclerosis. Using immunoSEQ multiplex PCR, the repertoire was profiled, and TCRdb retains in-frame clones only, with some absent. The sample lists some 38,000 clones, approximately 91% occurring once. This CDR3 has 12 amino acids. Trimming cost V 4 bases and J 6 bases, with 6 bases left between them. Looked up from germline, CDR1 is MNHNY and CDR2 is SVGAGI (reference sequence). V usage is TRBV6-6 and J usage is TRBJ2-2; D not resolved. Source: CD8+ T cells from peripheral blood mononuclear cells, taken after pregnancy. The clonotype was recovered from a female donor with multiple sclerosis, enrolled in a pregnancy study. The CDR3 protein is CASSLSPGELFF. DNA for the CDR3: TGTGCCAGCAGTTTAAGCCCCGGGGAGCTGTTTTTT.